The following is a T cell receptor (beta chain) sequence with its context. What it recognizes is unknown. Germline loops: CDR1 MDHEN, CDR2 SYDVKM. V shed 6 bases and J shed 1 base, with 18 bases lying between them. The CDR3 has 17 residues. The sample comes from a study of shared clonotypes between healthy human individuals. Study outcomes and limitations: The expectation was that sequencing depth would affect clonotype sharing among donors.

Produced via immunoSEQ multiplex PCR; TCRdb's table is partial and in-frame only. The table includes more than 80,000 clones, 67% detected once. The TCR sequence derives from a man aged 25 to 40 in good health. The gene calls are TRBV28 and TRBJ1-4, with D perhaps TRBD1 (6 bases). Sequencing was carried out using memory CD8+ T cells sorted from blood. Subset defined: CD45RO+ cells pooled with CCR7-negative TemRA cells. CDR3 sequence: CASSPTLTGKTNEKLFF. DNA of the CDR3: TGTGCCAGCAGCCCAACTCTTACAGGGAAAACTAATGAAAAACTGTTTTTT. Full variable domain (outside the CDR3, taken from reference TRBV28 and TRBJ1-4): DVKVTQSSRYLVKRTGEKVFLECVQDMDHENMFWYRQDPGLGLRLIYFSYDVKMKEKGDIPEGYSVSREKKERFSLILESASTNQTSMYLCASSPTLTGKTNEKLFFGSGTQLSVL.